Each of the 14 T cell receptor beta chains below was sequenced from the same sample in a study of T cells expressing NK-cell markers. TCRdb reprocessed the 5' RACE reads; each CDR3 protein has one entry and no DNA is given. Its listing shows fewer than 400,000 distinct CDR3 sequences. Material: blood T cells: a sorted CD56 or NKG2C T cell subset, CD4+ or CD8+ T cells, or bulk PBMC T cells (not recorded which). These receptor sequences come from a woman in her 50s in good health.

The CDR3: CAILPGTSGSLRTDTQYF. This chain links TRBV2 with TRBJ2-3; TCRdb's assignment of TRBD2 cannot be checked, as there is no DNA. CDR1 and CDR2 from the germline V gene are SNHLY and FYNNEI. This CDR3 comprises 18 residues.

V usage is TRBV6-2 or TRBV6-3 and J usage is TRBJ2-2; checking the TCRdb D call of TRBD1 is not possible without DNA. From germline, CDR1 is MNHEY and CDR2 SVGEGT. CDR3 size: 17 residues. The CDR3 is CASSALPGQGDTGELFF.

The chain uses TRBV27 and TRBJ2-1; the TCRdb D gene call, TRBD1, has no DNA to confirm it. CDR3 length: 17 residues. Germline V gives CDR1 MNHEY, CDR2 SMNVEV (reference sequence). CDR3 residues: CASRLNRGGSSYNEQFF.

The genes are TRBV5-1 and TRBJ2-1; TCRdb gives TRBD1 as the D gene, but with no DNA this cannot be confirmed. CDR1 and CDR2 from the germline V gene are SGHRS and YFSETQ. The CDR3 is made up of 18 amino acids. CDR3 amino acids: CASSLAPSIQGANGEQFF. Using reference TRBV5-1 and TRBJ2-1 for the parts outside the CDR3, the full variable domain is KAGVTQTPRYLIKTRGQQVTLSCSPISGHRSVSWYQQTPGQGLQFLFEYFSETQRNKGNFPGRFSGRQFSNSRSEMNVSTLELGDSALYLCASSLAPSIQGANGEQFFGPGTRLTVL.

The chain couples TRBV7-9 to TRBJ2-4; the D call of TRBD1 rests on TCRdb alone, since no DNA is present to check it. The CDR3 runs to 20 residues. Germline V gene data show CDR1 as SEHNR and CDR2 as FQNEAQ (reference sequence). This CDR3 reads CASSSPYWGGTGLQKNIQYF. The variable domain in full, completed from reference TRBV7-9 and TRBJ2-4, reads DTGVSQNPRHKITKRGQNVTFRCDPISEHNRLYWYRQTLGQGPEFLTYFQNEAQLEKSRLLSDRFSAERPKGSFSTLEIQRTEQGDSAMYLCASSSPYWGGTGLQKNIQYFGAGTRLSVL.

The rearrangement links TRBV20-1 to TRBJ2-5. Germline-derived CDR1 and CDR2 are DFQATT and SNEGSKA (reference sequence). The CDR3 runs 12 residues. This CDR3 reads CSARTYQETQYF.

The chain recombines TRBV28 with TRBJ2-6. The length of the CDR3 is 14 residues. The germline V gene encodes CDR1 MDHEN and CDR2 SYDVKM. CDR3 in amino acids: CATLGNSGANVLTF.

V is TRBV4-1 and J is TRBJ2-7; TCRdb returns TRBD1, unconfirmable since there is no DNA. This CDR3 comprises 14 residues. CDR1 and CDR2 from the germline V gene are MGHRA and YSYEKL. The CDR3 protein is CASSQGEGAREQYF.

The chain recombines TRBV2 with TRBJ1-4. The CDR3 covers 15 residues. Germline V gene data show CDR1 as SNHLY and CDR2 as FYNNEI. The CDR3 spells CASKGSFATNEKLFF.

This rearrangement joins TRBV5-1 to TRBJ2-2; without DNA, the TCRdb call of TRBD1 cannot be checked. The germline V gene encodes CDR1 SGHRS and CDR2 YFSETQ. This CDR3 spans 16 amino acids. The CDR3 reads CASSWGQAGDTGELFF.

This rearrangement joins TRBV5-1 to TRBJ2-7; no DNA is available, so the TRBD2 call from TCRdb remains unchecked. CDR1 and CDR2 from the germline V gene are SGHRS and YFSETQ. The CDR3 runs to 16 residues. This CDR3 reads CASSAGSPPTLYEQYF. Full variable domain (remainder filled in from reference TRBV5-1 and TRBJ2-7): KAGVTQTPRYLIKTRGQQVTLSCSPISGHRSVSWYQQTPGQGLQFLFEYFSETQRNKGNFPGRFSGRQFSNSRSEMNVSTLELGDSALYLCASSAGSPPTLYEQYFGPGTRLTVT.

The chain uses TRBV29-1 and TRBJ1-1; TCRdb names TRBD1, which stays unverified in the absence of DNA. Germline V gives CDR1 SQVTM, CDR2 ANQGSEA. This CDR3 is built from 14 residues. The CDR3 sequence is CSVGTGTGSTEAFF.

The J gene is TRBJ2-2, the V gene TRBV7-6; lacking DNA, the TRBD2 call made by TCRdb goes unchecked. Per germline, CDR1 SGHVS and CDR2 FNYEAQ. The CDR3 has 16 amino acids. The CDR3 sequence: CASSLKGGGNTGELFF.

V gene TRBV11-3 combines with J gene TRBJ2-7. Germline CDR1 SGHNT, CDR2 YENEEA. The CDR3 extends over 16 amino acids. The chain's CDR3 is CASSTASAGVAYEQYF.